The present T cell receptor (beta chain) was sequenced within a study of shared clonotypes between healthy human individuals. Using immunoSEQ multiplex PCR, the repertoire was profiled, and TCRdb retains in-frame clones only, with some absent. This sample carries some 580,000 clones, 95% to 98% of them seen once, and the ten largest clones take 0.057%. The CDR3 runs to 14 residues. V shed 5 bases, J shed 7 bases, and the junction held 8 bases outside the gene matches. Germline lookup yields CDR1 SGHTA and CDR2 FQGNSA. The chain couples TRBV7-2 to TRBJ1-2; 9 bases match TRBD1. The TCR was taken from a woman in her thirties in good health. The material sequenced was naive CD4+ T cells sorted from blood. Subset given: CD45RA+ positively selected. In nucleotides, the CDR3 is TGTGCCAGCAGCCCAACGGGGGACAGGGTTGGCTACACCTTC. Protein product: CASSPTGDRVGYTF.